Listed here is a single T cell receptor beta chain. This sample is part of a study of TIL therapy for anti-PD-1-resistant metastatic lung cancer. Sample time point: pre-treatment sample, taken before nivolumab and TIL therapy. The immunoSEQ assay was v3. Generated by immunoSEQ multiplex PCR, the TCRdb table keeps only in-frame clones and is missing some. The sample lists tens of thousands of clones, 87% occurring once. This receptor was identified in a person between 25 and 79 years old with non-small cell lung cancer. Sequencing was performed on blood, taken at baseline.

The CDR3 reads CASSNRYRGAEAFF. DNA of the CDR3: TGTGCCAGCAGTAACAGGTATCGAGGGGCTGAAGCTTTCTTT. This chain uses TRBV5-6 with TRBJ1-1; tentatively, D is TRBD1 (5 bases). The germline CDR1 and CDR2 sequences are SGHDT and YYEEEE. The CDR3 loop spans 14 amino acids. V gave up 5 bases and J gave up 6 bases, with 17 bases separating them.